The 31 T cell receptor beta chains below all came from one sample that was sequenced in a study of T cells after yellow fever vaccination. TCRdb reprocessed the 5' RACE reads with MiXCR, giving one entry per CDR3 protein. The sample shows some 320,000 distinct CDR3 sequences, approximately 4% of them seen only once. This material consisted of PBMCs, taken 15 days after the yellow fever booster vaccination. The source is a man aged 18 to 29 who received the YFV17D yellow fever vaccine.

The gene calls are TRBV5-1 and TRBJ1-5; the D is unclear. The CDR3 has 14 amino acids. Trimming cost V 0 bases and J 5 bases, with 9 bases left between them. Germline CDR1 and CDR2: SGHRS and YFSETQ. The DNA of the CDR3 is TGCGCCAGCAGCTTGGTTGGGTTGGATCAGCCCCAGCATTTT. This translates into CASSLVGLDQPQHF.

The chain is built from TRBV29-1 and TRBJ1-3; 9 bases fit TRBD1. Germline assignment: CDR1 SQVTM and CDR2 ANQGSEA. This CDR3 has 13 amino acids. The trim removed 6 bases at V and 2 bases at J, leaving 2 bases unmatched. In DNA, the CDR3 is TGCAGCGTCTGGACAGGGGCTGGAAACACCATATATTTT. Translated, it gives CSVWTGAGNTIYF. Full variable domain (missing parts from reference TRBV29-1 and TRBJ1-3): SAVISQKPSRDICQRGTSLTIQCQVDSQVTMMFWYRQQPGQSLTLIATANQGSEATYESGFVIDKFPISRPNLTFSTLTVSNMSPEDSSIYLCSVWTGAGNTIYFGEGSWLTVV.

This clonotype was seen ten or more times. The chain couples TRBV11-2 to TRBJ2-5, with D tentatively TRBD1 (6 bases). CDR3 size: 13 residues. Trimming shortened V by 7 bases and J by 2 bases, and 11 bases separated the two germline ends. Germline-derived CDR1 and CDR2 are SGHAT and FQNNGV. The CDR3 spells CASNGQPQETQYF. The CDR3 DNA reads as TGTGCCAGCAACGGACAGCCACAAGAGACCCAGTACTTC.

V is TRBV9 and J is TRBJ2-2; D is undetermined. Germline CDR1 is SGDLS and CDR2 is YYNGEE. The CDR3 spans 14 residues. The V and J ends lost 0 bases and 4 bases respectively, with 7 bases between them. This CDR3 is CASSVATSTGELFF. For the CDR3, the DNA is TGTGCCAGCAGCGTAGCCACCAGCACCGGGGAGCTGTTTTTT.

This chain links TRBV12-3 or TRBV12-4 with TRBJ1-1; D is uncertain. V dropped 4 bases and J dropped 6 bases, with 12 bases sitting between them. This CDR3 region has 13 residues. The CDR3: CASSSGGYSEAFF. The DNA for the CDR3 is TGTGCCAGCAGTTCTGGTGGTTATTCTGAAGCTTTCTTT.

This clonotype turned up a few times. This rearrangement joins TRBV27 to TRBJ2-3; D may be TRBD2 (5 bases). Per germline, CDR1 MNHEY and CDR2 SMNVEV (reference sequence). V lost 0 bases and J 9 bases, leaving 10 bases between the germline ends. The CDR3 is made up of 13 amino acids. The CDR3 DNA reads as TGTGCCAGCAGTTTATCACCCTCGGGGACGCAGTATTTT. This translates into CASSLSPSGTQYF.

This clonotype has ten or more counts. The chain carries TRBV5-1 and TRBJ2-1; unclear D gene. Germline lookup yields CDR1 SGHRS and CDR2 YFSETQ. V lost 2 bases to trimming and J lost 3 bases, with 15 bases between them. This CDR3 is 16 amino acids long. This CDR3 reads CASSFPSPGRYNEQFF. The DNA of the CDR3 is TGCGCCAGCAGCTTTCCGTCGCCGGGTCGCTACAATGAGCAGTTCTTC.

The V call is TRBV6-6, the J call TRBJ1-2; perhaps TRBD1 as D (5 bases). From germline, CDR1 is MNHNY and CDR2 SVGAGI (reference sequence). There are 16 residues in the CDR3. V was cut by 6 bases and J by 2 bases, with 19 bases left in between. The DNA for the CDR3 is TGTGCCAGCAGCCCACTCGGGGGTAGTACCAACTATGGCTACACCTTC. Translation gives CASSPLGGSTNYGYTF.

This clonotype showed up many times. The rearrangement links TRBV20-1 to TRBJ2-7, with D maybe TRBD2 (6 bases). Trimming cost V 1 base and J 3 bases, with 10 bases left between them. CDR3 length: 13 amino acids. In germline, CDR1 is DFQATT, CDR2 SNEGSKA (reference sequence). The CDR3 coding sequence is TGCAGTGCTAGAGGCCTAGCGCACTACGAGCAGTACTTC. Amino acid sequence: CSARGLAHYEQYF.

This clonotype was observed at least ten times. This chain joins TRBV27 and TRBJ2-3; D remains ambiguous. The CDR3 is 15 residues long. Germline-derived CDR1 and CDR2 are MNHEY and SMNVEV (reference sequence). Trimming removed 2 bases at V and 2 bases at J, with 11 bases between. The CDR3 coding sequence is TGTGCCAGCAGTTTACTTGGGCAGGCCACAGATACGCAGTATTTT. Translation: CASSLLGQATDTQYF.

V gene TRBV20-1 combines with J gene TRBJ2-1, with 12 positions matching TRBD2. In germline, CDR1 is DFQATT, CDR2 SNEGSKA (reference sequence). The CDR3 runs to 16 residues. V gave up 5 bases and J gave up 1 base; unmatched junction bases: 6. The CDR3 DNA reads as TGCAGTGCTTATTCTAGCGGGGGGGCGTCCTACAATGAGCAGTTCTTC. As protein: CSAYSSGGASYNEQFF.

V is TRBV27 and J is TRBJ2-6; TRBD1 might be the D (6 bases). This CDR3 comprises 15 residues. Germline V CDR1 and CDR2: MNHEY, SMNVEV (reference sequence). V lost 3 bases, J lost 3 bases, and 9 bases lay in between. The CDR3 DNA is TGTGCCAGCAGTTTGAGGGGGTTTGGGGCCAACGTCCTGACTTTC. Translating it yields CASSLRGFGANVLTF.

This clonotype was seen a handful of times. The chain recombines TRBV27 with TRBJ1-1; D uncertain. The germline CDR1 and CDR2 sequences are MNHEY and SMNVEV (reference sequence). The CDR3 covers 14 residues. Trimming pared 3 bases from V and 0 bases from J, leaving 8 bases between. The CDR3 DNA is TGTGCCAGCAGTTTTGGAGATTTGAACACTGAAGCTTTCTTT. Protein sequence: CASSFGDLNTEAFF.

At least ten counts were recorded for this clonotype. The gene calls are TRBV7-9 and TRBJ2-5; 8 bases match TRBD2. CDR1 SEHNR and CDR2 FQNEAQ come from the germline V gene (reference sequence). V lost 5 bases, J lost 1 base, and 6 bases stayed unmatched. This CDR3 is built from 15 residues. CDR3 in DNA: TGTGCCAGCAGCACGCAACTAGCGGTCCAAGAGACCCAGTACTTC. Its protein product is CASSTQLAVQETQYF.

This clonotype has only a few counts. The chain couples TRBV6-5 to TRBJ1-1; D remains unclear. Trimming removed 10 bases at V and 5 bases at J, with 17 bases between. The CDR3 is 13 residues long. Germline CDR1 is MNHEY and CDR2 is SVGAGI. DNA for the CDR3: TGTGCCATCATGAGGGCGGGAGCTACTGAAGCTTTCTTT. Protein: CAIMRAGATEAFF.

This clonotype turned up a few times. CDR3 nucleotides: TGCGCCAGCAGCCAAGGTTACAGTACCAATCAGCCCCAGCATTTT. It codes for CASSQGYSTNQPQHF. V gene TRBV4-1 combines with J gene TRBJ1-5; no firm D call. Between the trimmed V and J ends, which lost 1 base and 3 bases, there was a span of 10 bases. CDR3 length equals 15 residues. Germline values: CDR1 MGHRA, CDR2 YSYEKL.

V gene TRBV3-1 combines with J gene TRBJ1-2; no definite D call. The CDR3 runs 12 residues. The V end was cut by 2 bases, the J end by 8 bases, with 9 bases between. The germline CDR1 and CDR2 sequences are LGHDT and YNNKEL (reference sequence). The CDR3 DNA is TGTGCCAGCAGCCAAAATAACTTAGGCTACACCTTC. Residues: CASSQNNLGYTF.

This clonotype was detected many times. The V call is TRBV5-1, the J call TRBJ2-3, with a weak D call TRBD2 (6 bases). Trimming removed 4 bases from V and 0 bases from J, with 9 bases in between. This CDR3 is 14 amino acids long. The germline CDR1 and CDR2 sequences are SGHRS and YFSETQ. CDR3: CASSGDSSTDTQYF. In DNA form, the CDR3 reads TGCGCCAGCAGCGGGGACTCCAGCACAGATACGCAGTATTTT.

The rearrangement links TRBV6-5 to TRBJ2-1; 8 nucleotides agree with TRBD2. After removal of 0 bases from V and 1 base from J, the junction contained 11 bases not matched to a gene. The CDR3 consists of 19 residues. Per germline, CDR1 MNHEY and CDR2 SVGAGI. The CDR3 DNA sequence: TGTGCCAGCAGTTACTCGATTCCCTACGGGGGGGCATCCTACAATGAGCAGTTCTTC. Translated, it gives CASSYSIPYGGASYNEQFF.

The CDR3 region has the DNA TGTGCCAGCAGTTTTGGGGGCACTAATGAAAAACTGTTTTTT. Amino acids: CASSFGGTNEKLFF. The chain uses TRBV27 and TRBJ1-4; D perhaps matches TRBD1 (6 bases). The ends were cut back, 3 bases at V and 2 bases at J, with 7 bases in the middle. The CDR3 runs 14 residues. Per the germline V gene, CDR1 is MNHEY and CDR2 is SMNVEV (reference sequence).

This clonotype has at least ten counts. The chain recombines TRBV7-2 with TRBJ1-2; possible D gene TRBD1, 5 bases. Germline V CDR1 and CDR2: SGHTA, FQGNSA. V was trimmed by 1 base and J by 3 bases, leaving 12 bases between them. This CDR3 contains 15 residues. The CDR3 loop is CASSLGLGTYYGYTF. CDR3 sequence (DNA): TGTGCCAGCAGCTTAGGTTTAGGGACCTACTATGGCTACACCTTC.

This clonotype came up many times. The gene calls are TRBV7-6 and TRBJ2-5; D ambiguous. Per germline, CDR1 SGHVS and CDR2 FNYEAQ. The ends were cut back, 8 bases at V and 5 bases at J, with 12 bases in the middle. The CDR3 length is 12 residues. The CDR3 reads CASGPVGETQYF. In nucleotides, the CDR3 is TGTGCCAGCGGGCCGGTGGGGGAGACCCAGTACTTC.

This clonotype was observed once. One end of the junction does not line up with germline, which may come from a read error. This chain links TRBV12-3 or TRBV12-4 with TRBJ2-1; 7 nucleotides match TRBD1. The CDR3 contains 13 residues. The CDR3: CGSSLDRDNEQFF. CDR3 DNA sequence: TGTGGCAGCAGTTTAGACAGGGACAATGAGCAGTTCTTC.

In its sample, this clonotype was seen many times. This chain uses TRBV7-6 with TRBJ2-3; D gene ambiguous. The CDR3 extends over 15 amino acids. The germline V gene encodes CDR1 SGHVS and CDR2 FNYEAQ. Deletions cut 4 bases from V and 2 bases from J, with 13 bases between. As DNA, the CDR3 is TGTGCCAGCAGCTCCCGGGCCCCTCACACAGATACGCAGTATTTT. Its protein product is CASSSRAPHTDTQYF.

This clonotype occurred many times. The rearrangement uses TRBV6-2 or TRBV6-3 and TRBJ2-5; tentative D call: TRBD2 (6 bases). The CDR3 contains 15 residues. The germline V gene encodes CDR1 MNHEY and CDR2 SVGEGT. Trimming pared 6 bases from V and 0 bases from J, leaving 14 bases between. The CDR3 bases are TGTGCCAGCAGCCCCACGCGGGGTTACCAAGAGACCCAGTACTTC. It yields the protein CASSPTRGYQETQYF.

This clonotype was found many times. The chain is built from TRBV5-6 and TRBJ2-3; tentatively, D is TRBD1 (6 bases). Trimming took off 4 bases at V and 4 bases at J, with 13 bases between the two ends. The V gene's germline CDR1 is SGHDT and CDR2 YYEEEE. This CDR3 comprises 14 residues. The CDR3 reads CASSLPRGADTQYF. The CDR3 bases are TGTGCCAGCAGCCTCCCCAGGGGAGCAGATACGCAGTATTTT.

This clonotype was seen at least ten times. The gene calls are TRBV5-1 and TRBJ2-1; D gene unclear. This CDR3 region has 15 residues. Germline lookup yields CDR1 SGHRS and CDR2 YFSETQ. V lost 0 bases to trimming and J lost 1 base, with 8 bases between them. The chain's CDR3 is CASSLEGESYNEQFF. CDR3 nucleotide sequence: TGCGCCAGCAGCTTGGAAGGCGAATCCTACAATGAGCAGTTCTTC.

V usage is TRBV5-4 and J usage is TRBJ1-2, with D hard to call. There are 15 residues in the CDR3. Germline assignment: CDR1 SGHNT and CDR2 YYREEE (reference sequence). Trimming pared 4 bases from V and 3 bases from J, leaving 16 bases between. This CDR3 is CASSADTDGHYGYTF. The CDR3 DNA follows: TGTGCCAGCAGCGCCGATACCGACGGCCACTATGGCTACACCTTC.

This clonotype has at least ten counts. For the CDR3, the DNA is TGTGCCAGCAGTTTCCTAGATGGGGCTGGACTGTTTTTT. Its protein product is CASSFLDGAGLFF. The chain uses TRBV12-3 or TRBV12-4 and TRBJ1-4; TRBD1 is a possible D gene (5 bases). V lost 3 bases and J lost 13, with 15 bases in between. The CDR3 has 13 residues.

This clonotype was observed a handful of times. The chain couples TRBV5-1 to TRBJ1-1, with TRBD1 matching 7 bases. The CDR3 loop spans 15 amino acids. Germline assignment: CDR1 SGHRS and CDR2 YFSETQ. V dropped 5 bases and J dropped 4; count of bases not matched to a gene: 11. The CDR3 DNA follows: TGCGCCAGCAGGACGACAGGGTCGGCGGGCACTGAAGCTTTCTTT. This sequence encodes CASRTTGSAGTEAFF.

The chain couples TRBV7-9 to TRBJ2-7; unclear D gene. Germline lookup yields CDR1 SEHNR and CDR2 FQNEAQ (reference sequence). This CDR3 has 11 residues. Trimming removed 3 bases at V and 6 bases at J, with 6 bases between. The DNA of the CDR3 is TGTGCCAGCAGCTTGACGCGCGAGCAGTACTTC. Translated: CASSLTREQYF.